This is a list of T cell receptor beta chains from one sample in a study of cytomegalovirus exposure and HLA in healthy donors. Sequenced by immunoSEQ multiplex PCR; TCRdb stores in-frame clones only, minus some. The repertoire has 150,000 to 200,000 clones, roughly 72% of them found once; the top ten carry around 1.9%. Material: PBMCs. The receptors derive from a man aged 30-40 years in good health and CMV-seronegative. Both conserved end residues are trimmed from each CDR3.

V	J	CDR3
TRBV7-2	TRBJ1-1	ASSLGVHGGAEAF
TRBV30	TRBJ1-6	AWSEKESSYNSPLH
TRBV4-1	TRBJ2-3	ASSQGRPDTQY
TRBV2	TRBJ1-2	ASQGNYGYT
TRBV29-1	TRBJ2-7	SYRGAAYEQY
TRBV7-9	TRBJ2-7	ASSLPRTGAVEQY
TRBV19	TRBJ1-1	ASSITGNTEAF
TRBV5-6	TRBJ2-2	ASSSTLAGGPNTGELF
TRBV9	TRBJ2-7	ASSVEPGLSHEQY
TRBV7-3	TRBJ1-6	ASTQTQGLNNSPLH
TRBV29-1	TRBJ2-2	SVEDNFGELF